This T cell receptor beta chain emerged from a study of T-cell reconstitution after alpha-beta-depleted transplantation in children listed by TCRdb under 2016. Turning to the overall study: Using TCR repertoire profiling, the study followed T-cell immune reconstitution in a quantitative way in children after TCRalphabeta/CD19-depleted allogeneic hematopoietic cell transplantation. Overall results and qualifications from the work: The apparently early alphabetaT-cell count recovery about two months after transplant was reportedly dependent on only several hundred rapidly expanded clones derived from non-depleted graft cells. The high TCRbeta diversity at day 60 in some patients was ascribed to recipient T cells and intrathymic progenitors that had survived conditioning. Hyperexpanded clone frequencies declined over subsequent months; after one year, T-cell counts and TCRbeta diversity were mostly attributed to newly produced T cells.

Library preparation was by PCR. TCRdb lists the instrument as Illumina HiSeq 2500. Molecular barcoding was employed in the preparation of TCR libraries, with unique molecular identifiers being used to normalize TCRbeta repertoire quantification. TCRdb trimmed the raw reads at Q25, called clones with MiXCR and kept productive beta chains. Every entry covers one CDR3 protein and lists the most common genes and DNA from its rows. The sample yields 250,000 to 400,000 distinct CDR3 sequences; over 20% were counted once. The ten largest clones add up to approximately 11% of the sample. As for this clonotype: Its specific antigen is unknown. Per-base quality was not reported, and no clone a single base away is much larger than it.

This specimen's treatment or condition label, per the study, means: allogeneic hematopoietic cell transplantation with graft depleted of TCRalphabeta T cells and CD19 B cells. Transplant recipients were children who received TCRalphabeta/CD19-depleted allogeneic hematopoietic cell grafts. The CDR3, cysteine through phenylalanine, is 16 amino acids long. Of all the DNA, just the CDR3 is kept, 48 bases in frame from base 1. Via the germline V gene (reference sequence), CDR1 is SEHNR and CDR2 FQNEAQ. V is pared back by 5 bases and J by 3 bases, with 20 bases lying between the germline termini. The sequence derives from a male patient between 5 and 17 years old who had a stem cell transplant for acute lymphoblastic leukemia, so the T cells may come from the graft donor. The sample consisted of PBMCs, mostly from graft donor cells, taken 180 days after TCRalphabeta/CD19-depleted stem cell transplant. The V gene is TRBV7-9 and the J gene is TRBJ2-7, with the identity of the D gene unclear. The CDR3 reads CASSPVTRLVYYEQYF. In nucleotides, the sequence is TGTGCCAGCAGCCCAGTTACCAGGCTAGTTTACTACGAGCAGTACTTC.